The 18 T cell receptor beta chains reported below all come from one sample, sequenced in a study of T cell repertoires in cytomegalovirus infection. TCRdb called the reads again in MiXCR, with one record for every CDR3 protein. This table has approximately 110,000 distinct CDR3 sequences, approximately 30% appearing once. Their recognized antigens are unknown. Source: CD8+ T cells from cultured PBMCs, taken from culture after CMV antigen stimulation. These receptors all come from a human donor in good health (CMV status not recorded). Some clones in this sample may be carry-over from other donors' samples.

The chain couples TRBV7-4 to TRBJ1-4; possible D gene TRBD1, 6 bases. The V end was cut by 5 bases, the J end by 2 bases, with 18 bases between. The CDR3 covers 17 residues. The germline V gene has CDR1 SGHVT and CDR2 SQSDAQ. The CDR3 protein is CASSRRGGSSTNEKLFF. CDR3 in DNA: TGTGCCAGCAGCCGACGTGGGGGCTCTTCCACTAATGAAAAACTGTTTTTT. The full variable domain, rest sourced from reference TRBV7-4 and TRBJ1-4, is GAGVSQSPRYKVAKRGRDVALRCDSISGHVTLYWYRQTLGQGSEVLTYSQSDAQRDKSGRPSGRFSAERPERSVSTLKIQRTEQGDSAVYLCASSRRGGSSTNEKLFFGSGTQLSVL.

This chain links TRBV6-6 with TRBJ1-1, with D tentatively TRBD1 (5 bases). Per the germline V gene, CDR1 is MNHNY and CDR2 is SVGAGI (reference sequence). The CDR3 loop spans 17 amino acids. V lost 4 bases and J lost 3, with 21 bases in between. The CDR3 here is CASSFLVKRGVDTEAFF. The CDR3 nucleotides read TGTGCCAGCAGTTTCCTAGTGAAACGGGGCGTCGACACTGAAGCTTTCTTT.

This chain joins TRBV4-1 and TRBJ2-5; 10 nucleotides match TRBD2. Per germline, CDR1 MGHRA and CDR2 YSYEKL. V trimming: 1 base; J trimming: 5 bases; junction bases outside the gene matches: 22. The CDR3 runs to 21 residues. CDR3 sequence (DNA): TGCGCCAGCAGCCAAGCTCCCCATTTGGAAAAAGCGGGGGGGAGATCGGAGACCCAGTACTTC. Its translation: CASSQAPHLEKAGGRSETQYF.

The chain recombines TRBV6-2 or TRBV6-3 with TRBJ1-1, with D possibly matching TRBD1 (5 bases). There are 15 residues in the CDR3. Between the trimmed V and J ends, which lost 0 bases and 3 bases, there was a span of 11 bases. Germline V gives CDR1 MNHEY, CDR2 SVGEGT. The CDR3 region has the DNA TGTGCCAGCAGTTACTCGCTCCGGGACGACACTGAAGCTTTCTTT. Encoded protein: CASSYSLRDDTEAFF.

V and J are TRBV7-8 and TRBJ2-5, with unresolved D. CDR1 is SGHVS, CDR2 FQNEAQ, per germline. This CDR3 is built from 16 residues. Deletions cut 7 bases from V and 4 bases from J, with 22 bases between. The CDR3 DNA follows: TGTGCCAGCAACCAAGTCCGGCGCCTGCCCGGAGAGACCCAGTACTTC. Translating gives CASNQVRRLPGETQYF.

The chain links TRBV6-5 to TRBJ2-7; D uncertain. Germline V gene sequence: CDR1 MNHEY, CDR2 SVGAGI. CDR3 length: 14 residues. The V end was cut by 2 bases, the J end by 1 base, with 9 bases between. The chain's CDR3 is CASSYRQDSYEQYF. CDR3 DNA sequence: TGTGCCAGCAGTTACAGGCAGGATTCCTACGAGCAGTACTTC.

This clonotype was seen a few times. The chain recombines TRBV7-2 with TRBJ2-5; 8 bases match TRBD1. The CDR3 runs to 15 residues. Germline V gene data show CDR1 as SGHTA and CDR2 as FQGNSA. V shed 5 bases and J 5 bases; nucleotides not matched to a gene: 10. Here the CDR3 DNA reads TGTGCCAGCAGCCCCGGACAGGGACCGTGGGAGACCCAGTACTTC. This codes for CASSPGQGPWETQYF.

In its sample, this clonotype was seen many times. The V gene is TRBV7-8, the J gene TRBJ2-1, with 8 bases matching TRBD2. Looked up from germline, CDR1 is SGHVS and CDR2 is FQNEAQ. Trimming removed 1 base from V and 5 bases from J; junction bases left unmatched: 4. This CDR3 spans 15 amino acids. The CDR3 DNA reads TGTGCCAGCAGCTTAGTGCGGGGGGCGGACAATGAGCAGTTCTTC. Translating gives CASSLVRGADNEQFF.

The V gene is TRBV4-1, the J gene TRBJ1-2; no clear D. The V and J ends lost 0 bases and 6 bases respectively, with 5 bases between them. CDR1 MGHRA and CDR2 YSYEKL come from the germline V gene. The CDR3 spans 12 residues. The CDR3 DNA reads TGCGCCAGCAGCCAAGAACGGGATGGCTACACCTTC. Translated: CASSQERDGYTF.

The genes are TRBV2 and TRBJ1-4; D is uncertain. Trimming took 6 bases from V and 1 from J, leaving 15 bases between them. The CDR3 runs 16 residues. Germline CDR1 SNHLY, CDR2 FYNNEI. The CDR3 sequence is CASSYIWVETNEKLFF. The CDR3 nucleotides read TGTGCCAGCAGCTATATCTGGGTAGAAACTAATGAAAAACTGTTTTTT. Together with reference TRBV2 and TRBJ1-4, the CDR3 gives the full variable domain: EPEVTQTPSHQVTQMGQEVILRCVPISNHLYFYWYRQILGQKVEFLVSFYNNEISEKSEIFDDQFSVERPDGSNFTLKIRSTKLEDSAMYFCASSYIWVETNEKLFFGSGTQLSVL.

The V call is TRBV11-2, the J call TRBJ2-5; D may be TRBD1 (5 bases). The germline CDR1 and CDR2 sequences are SGHAT and FQNNGV. CDR3 length equals 12 residues. Between the trimmed V and J ends, which lost 9 bases and 4 bases, there was a span of 12 bases. The CDR3 sequence: CASQGFTETQYF. The CDR3 nucleotides are TGTGCCAGTCAGGGTTTTACAGAGACCCAGTACTTC.

The chain is built from TRBV7-3 and TRBJ2-1; 9 nucleotides align to TRBD2. The V segment lost 0 bases and the J segment 2 bases; nucleotides outside the gene matches: 2. Germline loops: CDR1 SGHTA, CDR2 FQGTGA. The CDR3 extends over 16 amino acids. CDR3 bases: TGTGCCAGCAGCTTAACGCTAGCGGGAACCTACAATGAGCAGTTCTTC. Translation: CASSLTLAGTYNEQFF.

V gene TRBV11-1 combines with J gene TRBJ2-1, with TRBD2 matching over 10 bases. The CDR3 contains 15 residues. V trimming: 1 base; J trimming: 3 bases; junction bases outside the gene matches: 0. Germline assignment: CDR1 SGHAT and CDR2 FQDESV (reference sequence). CDR3 coding DNA: TGTGCCAGCAGCTTAGGGACTAGCGGCTACAATGAGCAGTTCTTC. It encodes CASSLGTSGYNEQFF.

This clonotype appeared a few times. The V and J genes are TRBV4-2 and TRBJ2-1, with 7 bases lining up with TRBD2. Germline CDR1 and CDR2: LGHNA and YNFKEQ. V was clipped by 0 bases and J by 2 bases; unmatched bases: 16. There are 20 residues in the CDR3. The CDR3 reads CASSQDLPASLRGAYNEQFF. The CDR3 nucleotides read TGTGCCAGCAGCCAAGATTTGCCCGCCTCATTACGGGGGGCCTACAATGAGCAGTTCTTC.

V and J are TRBV7-9 and TRBJ2-7, with a weak D call TRBD1 (6 bases). Germline lookup yields CDR1 SEHNR and CDR2 FQNEAQ (reference sequence). Deletions cut 4 bases from V and 2 bases from J, with 18 bases between. CDR3 length: 16 amino acids. CDR3 coding DNA: TGTGCCAGCAGCTCAGGGACACTCGAAATCGCCTACGAGCAGTACTTC. It yields the protein CASSSGTLEIAYEQYF. Supplemented by reference TRBV7-9 and TRBJ2-7, the full variable domain reads DTGVSQNPRHKITKRGQNVTFRCDPISEHNRLYWYRQTLGQGPEFLTYFQNEAQLEKSRLLSDRFSAERPKGSFSTLEIQRTEQGDSAMYLCASSSGTLEIAYEQYFGPGTRLTVT.

This clonotype was seen a handful of times. The chain is built from TRBV2 and TRBJ2-3; D gene uncertain. Germline CDR1 reads SNHLY; CDR2 reads FYNNEI. The CDR3 loop spans 14 amino acids. V was cut by 4 bases and J by 5 bases, with 13 bases left in between. CDR3 sequence: CASSGIRTGDTQYF. As DNA, the CDR3 is TGTGCCAGCAGTGGGATCCGAACTGGAGATACGCAGTATTTT.

The genes are TRBV4-1 and TRBJ2-4, with D possibly called TRBD1 or TRBD2 (6 bases each). CDR1 is MGHRA and CDR2 is YSYEKL in the germline V gene. The CDR3 extends over 16 amino acids. V was trimmed by 3 bases and J by 2 bases, leaving 14 bases between them. The CDR3 DNA is TGCGCCAGCAGCCAGGTTGGAGGGGGAACCAAAAACATTCAGTACTTC. It translates to CASSQVGGGTKNIQYF.

This clonotype was observed at least ten times. The V gene is TRBV28, the J gene TRBJ1-6; D unclear. The V end was cut by 6 bases, the J end by 0 bases, with 12 bases between. Germline loops: CDR1 MDHEN, CDR2 SYDVKM. This CDR3 is built from 16 residues. The CDR3 loop is CASSTGRSSYNSPLHF. For the CDR3, the DNA is TGTGCCAGCAGCACGGGCCGGAGCTCCTATAATTCACCCCTCCACTTT.